One and the same sample provided the 17 T cell receptor beta chains below, sequenced in a study of OX40 agonist ivuxolimab in advanced cancers. The protocol was immunoSEQ multiplex PCR, while the TCRdb copy is restricted to in-frame clones and leaves out a portion. The sample yields approximately 89,000 clones, 70% to 90% seen once. The sample here was CD4+ or CD8+ T cells sorted from blood, taken in a trial of the OX40 agonist ivuxolimab. The receptors come from an adult with an advanced solid tumor such as melanoma, head and neck, liver or kidney cancer.

By proportion, this clone is medium-sized (0.01 to 0.1%). The CDR3 here is CASSAYYPGLPYSYEQYF. CDR3 sequence (DNA): TGTGCCAGCAGTGCATATTATCCGGGACTCCCCTACTCCTACGAGCAGTACTTC. The chain links TRBV25-1 to TRBJ2-7; D may be TRBD2 (6 bases). Per the germline V gene, CDR1 is MGHDK and CDR2 is SYGVNS. The CDR3 contains 18 residues. V was trimmed by 4 bases and J by 0 bases, leaving 22 bases between them.

The V call is TRBV4-3, the J call TRBJ2-7, with D possibly being TRBD1 (6 bases). Per the germline V gene, CDR1 is LGHNA and CDR2 is YSLEER. Between the trimmed V and J ends, which lost 1 base and 7 bases, there was a span of 11 bases. The length of the CDR3 is 13 residues. The CDR3 reads CASSQAGAREQYF. CDR3 bases: TGCGCCAGCAGCCAAGCAGGGGCTAGGGAGCAGTACTTC.

V gene TRBV9 combines with J gene TRBJ2-1, with 11 bases fitting TRBD2. The V gene end was trimmed by 4 bases and the J gene end by 9 bases; junction bases not matched to a gene: 9. The CDR3 has 15 amino acids. The germline V gene encodes CDR1 SGDLS and CDR2 YYNGEE. The CDR3 sequence: CASSIGGLADSEQFF. DNA for the CDR3: TGTGCCAGCAGCATTGGGGGACTAGCGGATAGTGAGCAGTTCTTC.

The rearrangement links TRBV19 to TRBJ2-1; TRBD2 agrees at 11 bases. Trimming took 0 bases from V and 3 from J; bases not matched to a gene: 1. Germline V gene lookup returns CDR1 LNHDA and CDR2 SQIVND (reference sequence). This CDR3 contains 16 residues. CDR3 sequence: CASSIEGTSGYNEQFF. In DNA form, the CDR3 reads TGTGCCAGTAGTATAGAGGGGACTAGCGGCTACAATGAGCAGTTCTTC. The full variable domain, in which reference TRBV19 and TRBJ2-1 provide the parts outside the CDR3, is DGGITQSPKYLFRKEGQNVTLSCEQNLNHDAMYWYRQDPGQGLRLIYYSQIVNDFQKGDIAEGYSVSREKKESFPLTVTSAQKNPTAFYLCASSIEGTSGYNEQFFGPGTRLTVL.

This clone was seen just once. The chain recombines TRBV18 with TRBJ2-7, with TRBD2 matching 7 bases. V trimming: 2 bases; J trimming: 5 bases; junction bases outside the gene matches: 6. The CDR3 consists of 14 residues. Germline CDR1 and CDR2: KGHSH and LQKENI. In DNA form, the CDR3 reads TGTGCCAGCTCACCAGGACGAGCGGGAAACGAGCAGTACTTC. This sequence encodes CASSPGRAGNEQYF.

The DNA for the CDR3 is TGTGCCAGCAGCTTACTAGCGGGAAGGGTGCAAGAGACCCAGTACTTC. Its protein product is CASSLLAGRVQETQYF. The chain joins TRBV7-9 to TRBJ2-5; 9 positions agree with TRBD2. There are 16 residues in the CDR3. Germline CDR1 SEHNR, CDR2 FQNEAQ (reference sequence). The V segment lost 2 bases and the J segment 2 bases; nucleotides outside the gene matches: 6.

The chain is built from TRBV14 and TRBJ2-3, with D perhaps TRBD1 (5 bases). CDR3 length: 13 amino acids. V shed 1 base and J shed 4 bases, with 6 bases lying between them. The germline gives CDR1 SGHDN, CDR2 FVKESK. CDR3 residues: CASSQGGADTQYF. CDR3 in DNA: TGTGCCAGCAGCCAAGGGGGCGCAGATACGCAGTATTTT.

This clone was observed a few times. The chain joins TRBV9 to TRBJ1-1, with 7 bases aligning to TRBD1. This CDR3 has 14 amino acids. The J segment lost 5 bases and the V segment lost 3 bases, leaving 7 bases of the junction unmatched. Germline CDR1 and CDR2: SGDLS and YYNGEE. CDR3 sequence reads: CASSARQGGTEAFF. DNA for the CDR3: TGTGCCAGCAGCGCAAGGCAGGGGGGGACTGAAGCTTTCTTT.

This chain joins TRBV7-9 and TRBJ2-5, with D unclear. The germline V and J ends were trimmed by 2 bases and 8 bases, with 15 bases remaining between them. CDR1 SEHNR and CDR2 FQNEAQ come from the germline V gene (reference sequence). This CDR3 is built from 14 residues. The DNA for the CDR3 is TGTGCCAGCAGCTTAAATTTTAACAGAGAAACCCAGTACTTC. Translating gives CASSLNFNRETQYF.

The table lists this clone with a count of one. The chain combines TRBV5-1 with TRBJ2-3; TRBD1 might be the D (6 bases). Germline values: CDR1 SGHRS, CDR2 YFSETQ. The length of the CDR3 is 16 residues. V gave up 0 bases and J gave up 0 bases, with 11 bases separating them. CDR3 protein: CASSLEGRGSTDTQYF. CDR3 DNA: TGCGCCAGCAGCTTGGAGGGCAGGGGTAGCACAGATACGCAGTATTTT.

This chain connects TRBV4-1 to TRBJ2-1; 8 bases match TRBD1. The CDR3 is 15 amino acids. V was pared by 7 bases and J by 8 bases, with 13 bases of the junction left unmatched. The germline V gene encodes CDR1 MGHRA and CDR2 YSYEKL. The CDR3 loop is CASTAGTGRGDEQFF. The CDR3 DNA sequence: TGCGCCAGCACCGCTGGGACAGGTAGAGGGGATGAGCAGTTCTTC.

The rearrangement joins TRBV29-1 to TRBJ2-2; no clear D. The CDR3 spans 15 residues. The germline CDR1 and CDR2 sequences are SQVTM and ANQGSEA. Trimming cost V 2 bases and J 1 base, with 11 bases left between them. CDR3 region: CSVESGQRNTGELFF. CDR3 DNA sequence: TGCAGCGTTGAATCCGGTCAGAGGAACACCGGGGAGCTGTTTTTT.

The CDR3 DNA reads TGTGCCAGCAGACCGACTAGAGGCCACAATGAGCAGTTCTTC. Amino acids: CASRPTRGHNEQFF. The chain employs TRBV6-5 and TRBJ2-1, with TRBD2 as a possible D gene (6 bases). The ends were cut back, 6 bases at V and 5 bases at J, with 14 bases in the middle. There are 14 residues in the CDR3. Germline V gene data show CDR1 as MNHEY and CDR2 as SVGAGI.

This clone came up a few times. The chain employs TRBV15 and TRBJ1-1, with D possibly TRBD1 on 5 matching bases. Trimming removed 3 bases from V and 5 bases from J, with 16 bases in between. This CDR3 has 15 residues. Germline lookup yields CDR1 LNHNV and CDR2 YYDKDF (reference sequence). The CDR3 DNA reads as TGTGCCACCAGCAGGGCATGGGGCGGGAGGACTGAAGCTTTCTTT. Translated, it gives CATSRAWGGRTEAFF.

The V call is TRBV6-6, the J call TRBJ1-4, with 9 positions matching TRBD1. The CDR3 has 14 amino acids. CDR1 and CDR2 from the germline V gene are MNHNY and SVGAGI (reference sequence). Trimming took 6 bases from V and 8 from J; bases not matched to a gene: 7. Here the CDR3 DNA reads TGTGCCAGCAGCCCGGGACAGGGTAGAGAAAAACTGTTTTTT. Amino acids: CASSPGQGREKLFF.

The rearrangement uses TRBV27 and TRBJ2-2; 7 bases are shared with TRBD2. After removal of 2 bases from V and 4 bases from J, the junction contained 7 bases not matched to a gene. CDR1 is MNHEY and CDR2 is SMNVEV in the germline V gene (reference sequence). CDR3 length: 16 amino acids. The CDR3 is CASSLDGLVGTGELFF. The CDR3 DNA reads as TGTGCCAGCAGTTTAGACGGACTAGTTGGCACCGGGGAGCTGTTTTTT.

The gene calls are TRBV6-5 and TRBJ2-3; 7 bases map to TRBD1. CDR3 size: 15 residues. The junction had 6 bases not matched to a gene; V was cut back by 6 bases and J by 0 bases. Germline CDR1 and CDR2: MNHEY and SVGAGI. This chain's CDR3 is CASSTSTGSTDTQYF. DNA of the CDR3: TGTGCCAGCAGCACGTCGACAGGGAGCACAGATACGCAGTATTTT.